Each of the 24 T cell receptor beta chains below was sequenced from the same sample in a study of shared clonotypes between healthy human individuals. The table came from immunoSEQ multiplex PCR; TCRdb's copy has only in-frame clones and leaves some out. Seen here are some 500,000 clones, about 96% observed once, and the top ten hold about 0.06%. The sample comprised naive CD4+ T cells sorted from blood. The subset was: CD45RA+ positively selected. These receptors were collected from a woman aged 30 to 39 in good health.

The chain links TRBV5-1 to TRBJ2-1, with D maybe TRBD2 (5 bases). V was trimmed by 9 bases and J by 0 bases, leaving 13 bases between them. CDR1 is SGHRS and CDR2 is YFSETQ in the germline V gene. The CDR3 sequence is 14 residues long. CDR3 DNA sequence: TGCGCCACCCACAGCGGAAGCTCCTACAATGAGCAGTTCTTC. Its translation is CATHSGSSYNEQFF. The whole variable domain, filled in from reference TRBV5-1 and TRBJ2-1, reads KAGVTQTPRYLIKTRGQQVTLSCSPISGHRSVSWYQQTPGQGLQFLFEYFSETQRNKGNFPGRFSGRQFSNSRSEMNVSTLELGDSALYLCATHSGSSYNEQFFGPGTRLTVL.

This clone was seen a few times. The chain recombines TRBV19 with TRBJ2-6; D not resolved. Trimming removed 5 bases at V and 5 bases at J, with 19 bases between. Germline loops: CDR1 LNHDA, CDR2 SQIVND (reference sequence). This CDR3 comprises 17 residues. The CDR3 sequence is CASSWFKSQSRANVLTF. Written as DNA, the CDR3 is TGTGCCAGTAGTTGGTTCAAATCACAAAGTCGGGCCAACGTCCTGACTTTC.

This clone was detected only once. This chain uses TRBV4-1 with TRBJ2-1; the match to TRBD2 covers 7 bases. The CDR3 spans 19 residues. The germline V gene has CDR1 MGHRA and CDR2 YSYEKL. Trimming removed 3 bases from V and 2 bases from J; junction bases left unmatched: 16. The CDR3 region is CASSQPPGLKAGPYNEQFF. In DNA, the CDR3 is TGCGCCAGCAGCCAGCCCCCCGGCCTGAAAGCGGGACCCTACAATGAGCAGTTCTTC.

J is TRBJ1-4 and V is TRBV2; tentative D call: TRBD1 (6 bases). V lost 7 bases to trimming and J lost 8 bases, with 17 bases between them. Germline CDR1 SNHLY, CDR2 FYNNEI. CDR3 length: 14 residues. CDR3 DNA sequence: TGTGCCAGCAAGAACAGGGCCAAAGAGGAAAAACTGTTTTTT. Its protein product is CASKNRAKEEKLFF.

This chain links TRBV30 with TRBJ2-5, with D hard to call. CDR1 and CDR2 (germline): GTSNPN, SVGIG (reference sequence). This CDR3 has 14 amino acids. Trimming left V 2 bases short and J 5 bases short, with 15 bases between. This CDR3 reads CAWSLKGNRETQYF. CDR3 in DNA: TGTGCCTGGAGTTTAAAGGGAAACCGGGAGACCCAGTACTTC. Variable domain in full (rest from reference TRBV30 and TRBJ2-5): SQTIHQWPATLVQPVGSPLSLECTVEGTSNPNLYWYRQAAGRGLQLLFYSVGIGQISSEVPQNLSASRPQDRQFILSSKKLLLSDSGFYLCAWSLKGNRETQYFGPGTRLLVL.

The chain couples TRBV14 to TRBJ2-1, with 8 bases identical to TRBD1. CDR3 size: 14 residues. The V gene's germline CDR1 is SGHDN and CDR2 FVKESK. The J segment lost 7 bases and the V segment lost 5 bases, leaving 7 bases of the junction unmatched. The CDR3, as DNA: TGTGCCAGCAGCACCCGACAGGGGCCTAATGAGCAGTTCTTC. Translated: CASSTRQGPNEQFF.

The gene calls are TRBV28 and TRBJ2-2; 12 nucleotides agree with TRBD2. V lost 10 bases to trimming and J lost 1 base; unmatched junction nucleotides: 10. Per the germline V gene, CDR1 is MDHEN and CDR2 is SYDVKM. The CDR3 contains 17 residues. The CDR3 nucleotides are TGTGCCACCCGGAAAACTAGCGGGAGGCAGAACACCGGGGAGCTGTTTTTT. Its translation is CATRKTSGRQNTGELFF. Combining the CDR3 with reference TRBV28 and TRBJ2-2 gives the whole variable domain DVKVTQSSRYLVKRTGEKVFLECVQDMDHENMFWYRQDPGLGLRLIYFSYDVKMKEKGDIPEGYSVSREKKERFSLILESASTNQTSMYLCATRKTSGRQNTGELFFGEGSRLTVL.

This chain's CDR3 is CASKQARGRKSTEAFF. CDR3 bases: TGCGCCAGCAAGCAAGCGAGGGGGCGAAAGAGCACTGAAGCTTTCTTT. The rearrangement joins TRBV10-2 to TRBJ1-1; 7 nucleotides line up with TRBD1. The germline V gene encodes CDR1 WSHSY and CDR2 SAAADI. V was clipped by 7 bases and J by 4 bases; unmatched bases: 15. CDR3 size: 16 residues.

The table lists this clone with a count of one. This chain links TRBV2 with TRBJ2-7, with TRBD1 identical over 9 bases. Trimming cost V 6 bases and J 3 bases; bases outside gene matches: 6. Germline CDR1 SNHLY, CDR2 FYNNEI. The CDR3 consists of 14 residues. The CDR3 loop reads CASRPGQGSYEQYF. The CDR3, as DNA: TGTGCCAGCAGGCCGGGACAGGGTAGCTACGAGCAGTACTTC.

This clone has a handful of counts. The chain uses TRBV14 and TRBJ1-2; tentative D call: TRBD1 (6 bases). V was shortened by 3 bases and J by 7 bases, with 9 bases between the two germline ends. There are 12 residues in the CDR3. The germline V gene encodes CDR1 SGHDN and CDR2 FVKESK. The CDR3 here is CASSQGGAGYTF. Written as DNA, the CDR3 is TGTGCCAGCAGCCAGGGGGGCGCTGGCTACACCTTC.

This clone was detected only once. The V and J genes are TRBV7-2 and TRBJ2-7, with 7 bases identical to TRBD1. This CDR3 comprises 15 residues. Trimming removed 6 bases from V and 0 bases from J; junction bases left unmatched: 8. From germline, CDR1 is SGHTA and CDR2 FQGNSA. The CDR3 DNA is TGTGCCAGCAGGTCAACGACAGGGCCCTCCTACGAGCAGTACTTC. It translates to CASRSTTGPSYEQYF. The full variable domain, with the rest looked up from reference TRBV7-2 and TRBJ2-7, is GAGVSQSPSNKVTEKGKDVELRCDPISGHTALYWYRQSLGQGLEFLIYFQGNSAPDKSGLPSDRFSAERTGGSVSTLTIQRTQQEDSAVYLCASRSTTGPSYEQYFGPGTRLTVT.

The V gene is TRBV30, the J gene TRBJ1-1; 9 positions agree with TRBD1. The ends lost 8 bases at V and 3 bases at J; junction bases unmatched: 22. The germline gives CDR1 GTSNPN, CDR2 SVGIG (reference sequence). The CDR3 has 18 residues. CDR3 bases: TGTGCCGGCCTACTGCGGGGAGCATGGGGACAGGGTCACACTGAAGCTTTCTTT. Residues: CAGLLRGAWGQGHTEAFF.

The chain joins TRBV5-6 to TRBJ2-1, with D uncertain. From germline, CDR1 is SGHDT and CDR2 YYEEEE. CDR3 length: 12 residues. The V and J ends lost 2 bases and 10 bases respectively, with 10 bases between them. The CDR3 region has the DNA TGTGCCAGCAGCTTTATCGACTCGGAGCAGTTCTTC. Translating gives CASSFIDSEQFF.

Points on this clone: The sample contains more than one DNA sequence encoding this CDR3. The CDR3 DNA follows: TGCGCCAGCTCCGGGCAGGTCCAAGAGACCCAGTACTTC. It translates to CASSGQVQETQYF. This chain links TRBV5-1 with TRBJ2-5; no clear D gene. Trimming took off 7 bases at V and 1 base at J, with 11 bases between the two ends. The length of the CDR3 is 13 residues. The V gene's germline CDR1 is SGHRS and CDR2 YFSETQ.

In its sample, this clone was seen once. This chain uses TRBV29-1 with TRBJ2-5; 7 nucleotides align to TRBD1. TRBJ2-7 matches the DNA end more closely, so the J call is doubtful. Germline CDR1 reads SQVTM; CDR2 reads ANQGSEA. CDR3 size: 14 residues. CDR3 sequence reads: CSVMTGIVVGEQYF. CDR3 bases: TGCAGCGTTATGACAGGGATCGTCGTGGGCGAGCAGTACTTC.

The chain links TRBV28 to TRBJ2-3, with 8 bases that match TRBD1. Germline CDR1 MDHEN, CDR2 SYDVKM. Trimming took 6 bases from V and 4 from J; bases not matched to a gene: 9. The CDR3 has 15 amino acids. The CDR3: CASSESTGAADTQYF. The CDR3 region has the DNA TGTGCCAGCAGCGAATCGACAGGGGCTGCAGATACGCAGTATTTT.

J is TRBJ2-7 and V is TRBV19; TRBD2 agrees at 11 bases. The V gene's germline CDR1 is LNHDA and CDR2 SQIVND (reference sequence). J lost 0 bases, V lost 5 bases, and 3 bases had no gene match. This CDR3 has 15 amino acids. The CDR3 sequence is CASSFGLAGSYEQYF. CDR3 sequence (DNA): TGTGCCAGTAGTTTCGGACTAGCGGGCTCCTACGAGCAGTACTTC. Based on the CDR3 plus reference TRBV19 and TRBJ2-7, the full variable domain is DGGITQSPKYLFRKEGQNVTLSCEQNLNHDAMYWYRQDPGQGLRLIYYSQIVNDFQKGDIAEGYSVSREKKESFPLTVTSAQKNPTAFYLCASSFGLAGSYEQYFGPGTRLTVT.

The chain recombines TRBV5-1 with TRBJ2-7, with 8 positions matching TRBD2. The CDR3 has 15 residues. After removal of 2 bases from V and 6 bases from J, the junction contained 10 bases not matched to a gene. Germline-derived CDR1 and CDR2 are SGHRS and YFSETQ. This CDR3 reads CASSFPGTSRREQYF. CDR3 nucleotide sequence: TGCGCCAGCAGCTTTCCCGGGACTAGTAGGCGCGAGCAGTACTTC.

This sequence joins TRBV9 and TRBJ2-3; D perhaps matches TRBD1 (6 bases). The V gene's germline CDR1 is SGDLS and CDR2 YYNGEE. This CDR3 is 14 amino acids long. Trimming pared 4 bases from V and 1 base from J, leaving 10 bases between. For the CDR3, the DNA is TGTGCCAGCAGCCCCACAGGGCGCACAGATACGCAGTATTTT. Protein product: CASSPTGRTDTQYF. Supplemented by reference TRBV9 and TRBJ2-3, the full variable domain reads DSGVTQTPKHLITATGQRVTLRCSPRSGDLSVYWYQQSLDQGLQFLIQYYNGEERAKGNILERFSAQQFPDLHSELNLSSLELGDSALYFCASSPTGRTDTQYFGPGTRLTVL.

The chain links TRBV28 to TRBJ1-5, with D uncertain. Trimming removed 7 bases from V and 3 bases from J, with 13 bases in between. CDR3 length: 14 residues. Per germline, CDR1 MDHEN and CDR2 SYDVKM. This CDR3 is CASTSRFHNQPQHF. CDR3 DNA sequence: TGTGCCAGCACTTCCCGGTTCCACAATCAGCCCCAGCATTTT.

This chain joins TRBV4-1 and TRBJ1-4; 8 nucleotides line up with TRBD1. CDR3 length: 14 amino acids. Germline CDR1 reads MGHRA; CDR2 reads YSYEKL. Unmatched junction bases numbered 6, after V lost 5 bases and J lost 7 bases. The CDR3 sequence is CASSRTGTVEKLFF. In DNA form, the CDR3 reads TGCGCCAGCAGCAGGACAGGGACAGTTGAAAAACTGTTTTTT.

The V and J genes are TRBV5-5 and TRBJ1-2; D gene uncertain. Trimming removed 1 base at V and 0 bases at J, with 4 bases between. CDR1 and CDR2 from the germline V gene are SGHKS and YYEKEE (reference sequence). The CDR3 length is 13 residues. The CDR3 loop is CASSLSPNYGYTF. In DNA form, the CDR3 reads TGTGCCAGCAGCTTGAGTCCTAACTATGGCTACACCTTC.

The chain carries TRBV5-1 and TRBJ2-1; D gene ambiguous. The V gene lost 4 bases and the J gene lost 4 bases, with 15 bases spanning the gap. CDR3 size: 15 residues. Germline CDR1 reads SGHRS; CDR2 reads YFSETQ. The CDR3 here is CASSPPDETYNEQFF. The CDR3, as DNA: TGCGCCAGCAGCCCCCCGGACGAAACATACAATGAGCAGTTCTTC.

This sequence joins TRBV7-9 and TRBJ2-7, with D possibly being TRBD1 or TRBD2 (5 bases each). The CDR3 length is 16 residues. Trimming took 5 bases from V and 3 from J, leaving 20 bases between them. In germline, CDR1 is SEHNR, CDR2 FQNEAQ (reference sequence). CDR3 protein: CASSPKIGTGDYEQYF. The CDR3 DNA follows: TGTGCCAGCAGCCCAAAAATCGGGACCGGGGACTACGAGCAGTACTTC. Variable domain in full (rest from reference TRBV7-9 and TRBJ2-7): DTGVSQNPRHKITKRGQNVTFRCDPISEHNRLYWYRQTLGQGPEFLTYFQNEAQLEKSRLLSDRFSAERPKGSFSTLEIQRTEQGDSAMYLCASSPKIGTGDYEQYFGPGTRLTVT.